There are a few counts of the clone carrying this T cell receptor (beta chain). The sample originates from a study of T cells in tuberculosis. Assay: immunoSEQ multiplex PCR; the TCRdb copy retains only in-frame clones and omits some. The sample has 70,000 to 95,000 clones; more than 75% are singletons. Sorting used thawed, overnight-rested PBMC stained with anti-CD3, a viability dye and GMM-loaded CD1B tetramer. The lipid loaded on the CD1B tetramers was C32 glucose monomycolate from Rhodococcus equi. Trimming stripped 3 bases from V and 3 bases from J, with 11 bases between. CDR3 length: 15 residues. Germline V gene lookup returns CDR1 MGHRA and CDR2 YSYEKL.

The material sequenced was CD1b-GMM tetramer-negative cells sorted from PBMCs. This TCR was sampled from an adult woman with latent tuberculosis. V is TRBV4-1 and J is TRBJ1-4; no reliable D call. The CDR3 spells CASSQYLSANEKLFF. Here the CDR3 DNA reads TGCGCCAGCAGCCAGTACCTCTCGGCTAATGAAAAACTGTTTTTT.